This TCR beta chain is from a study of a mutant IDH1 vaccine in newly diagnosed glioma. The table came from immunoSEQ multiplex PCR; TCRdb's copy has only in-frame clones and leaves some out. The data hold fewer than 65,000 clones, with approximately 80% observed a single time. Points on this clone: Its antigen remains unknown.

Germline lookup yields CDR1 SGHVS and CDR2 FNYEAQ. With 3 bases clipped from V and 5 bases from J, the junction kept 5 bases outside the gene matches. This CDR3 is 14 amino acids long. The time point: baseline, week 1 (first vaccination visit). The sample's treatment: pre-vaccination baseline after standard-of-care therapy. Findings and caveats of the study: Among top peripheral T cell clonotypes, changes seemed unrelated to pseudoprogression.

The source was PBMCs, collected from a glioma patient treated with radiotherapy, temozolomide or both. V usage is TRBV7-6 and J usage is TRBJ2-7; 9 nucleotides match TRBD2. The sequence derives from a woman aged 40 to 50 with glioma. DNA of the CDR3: TGTGCCAGCAGCTTTCCAGCGGGGGGCCACGAGCAGTACTTC. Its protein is CASSFPAGGHEQYF. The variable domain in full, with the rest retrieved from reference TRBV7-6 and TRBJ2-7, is GAGVSQSPRYKVTKRGQDVALRCDPISGHVSLYWYRQALGQGPEFLTYFNYEAQQDKSGLPNDRFSAERPEGSISTLTIQRTEQRDSAMYRCASSFPAGGHEQYFGPGTRLTVT.